These 24 T cell receptor beta chains share one sample of origin, sequenced in a study of beta chain features in type 1 diabetes. The study's findings and limits: Among all four CD4+ subsets, Type 1 diabetes patients had TCRB CDR3s that were moderately but significantly shorter.

The sequenced template was cDNA made from the entire isolated RNA. Sequencing was performed with immunoSEQ multiplex PCR; in TCRdb, only in-frame clones are kept and a portion is missing. This table has about 400,000 clones, around an eighth appearing once. These receptors have no identified antigens. The sequencing input was naive CD4+ T cells from blood. Receptor source: a young woman with type 1 diabetes.

This chain links TRBV9 with TRBJ1-6, with D unresolved. V lost 2 bases and J lost 7, with 10 bases in between. The CDR3 totals 14 residues. Germline assignment: CDR1 SGDLS and CDR2 YYNGEE. The CDR3 region is CASSVRQKNSPLHF. Here the CDR3 DNA reads TGTGCCAGCAGCGTTCGTCAGAAGAATTCACCCCTCCACTTT. The entire variable domain, with the rest obtained from reference TRBV9 and TRBJ1-6, is as follows: DSGVTQTPKHLITATGQRVTLRCSPRSGDLSVYWYQQSLDQGLQFLIQYYNGEERAKGNILERFSAQQFPDLHSELNLSSLELGDSALYFCASSVRQKNSPLHFGNGTRLTVT.

This clone was picked up a small number of times. V gene TRBV15 combines with J gene TRBJ1-5; D may be TRBD1 (6 bases). V lost 0 bases and J 5 bases, leaving 11 bases between the germline ends. Germline V gives CDR1 LNHNV, CDR2 YYDKDF (reference sequence). CDR3 size: 15 residues. The CDR3 bases are TGTGCCACCAGCAGAGACCGGGACACTTATCAGCCCCAGCATTTT. Its translation: CATSRDRDTYQPQHF.

The V gene is TRBV18, the J gene TRBJ2-2, with TRBD2 as a possible D gene (6 bases). V shed 0 bases and J shed 10 bases, with 9 bases lying between them. The CDR3 has 13 residues. Germline V gene sequence: CDR1 KGHSH, CDR2 LQKENI. This CDR3 is CASSPPGGSELFF. The CDR3 DNA follows: TGTGCCAGCTCACCACCAGGAGGGTCGGAGCTGTTTTTT.

This clone came up a few times. V gene TRBV20-1 combines with J gene TRBJ1-2; D possibly corresponds to TRBD1 (6 bases). This CDR3 comprises 11 residues. Germline V gives CDR1 DFQATT, CDR2 SNEGSKA (reference sequence). DNA of the CDR3: TGCAGCATGGACAGTAACTATGGCTACACCTTC. It yields the protein CSMDSNYGYTF.

This clone showed up just a few times. The rearrangement uses TRBV6-5 and TRBJ2-1; tentatively, D is TRBD1 (5 bases). The CDR3 is 14 residues long. The V and J ends lost 1 base and 6 bases respectively, with 10 bases between them. Germline assignment: CDR1 MNHEY and CDR2 SVGAGI. This chain's CDR3 is CASSYYDSTNEQFF. In DNA form, the CDR3 reads TGTGCCAGCAGTTACTACGACAGTACCAATGAGCAGTTCTTC.

This clone was detected a few times. The V and J genes are TRBV4-3 and TRBJ1-2, with D maybe TRBD1 (6 bases). Trimming cost V 3 bases and J 0 bases, with 11 bases left between them. CDR1 is LGHNA and CDR2 is YSLEER in the germline V gene. The CDR3 runs 15 residues. CDR3 sequence (DNA): TGCGCCAGCAGCCAGAGGACAGTCACTAACTATGGCTACACCTTC. This sequence encodes CASSQRTVTNYGYTF.

The sample holds a few counts of this clone. This chain connects TRBV19 to TRBJ1-2; no clear D gene. CDR3 size: 12 residues. Germline V gives CDR1 LNHDA, CDR2 SQIVND (reference sequence). V was cut by 7 bases and J by 8 bases, with 14 bases left in between. CDR3 protein: CASTIRESGYTF. CDR3 bases: TGTGCCAGTACCATCCGGGAGTCCGGCTACACCTTC.

This clone was picked up a small number of times. CDR3 sequence reads: CASSHPTGVGDQPQHF. As DNA, the CDR3 is TGCGCCAGCAGCCATCCCACAGGGGTTGGGGATCAGCCCCAGCATTTT. This chain uses TRBV4-1 with TRBJ1-5, with 7 bases that match TRBD1. The length of the CDR3 is 16 residues. Germline trimming cut 3 bases from V and 5 bases from J; bases unmatched to any gene: 10. Germline CDR1 reads MGHRA; CDR2 reads YSYEKL.

The chain links TRBV7-2 to TRBJ2-5; 8 nucleotides line up with TRBD2. Germline CDR1 is SGHTA and CDR2 is FQGNSA. V gave up 5 bases and J gave up 3 bases; unmatched junction bases: 5. CDR3 length equals 14 residues. CDR3 sequence: CASSLGLVEETQYF. The CDR3 DNA reads TGTGCCAGCAGCCTGGGACTAGTGGAAGAGACCCAGTACTTC.

This chain uses TRBV9 with TRBJ2-1, with D maybe TRBD1 (6 bases). V lost 0 bases, J lost 7 bases, and 14 bases lay in between. The CDR3 runs to 15 residues. Germline assignment: CDR1 SGDLS and CDR2 YYNGEE. The CDR3 nucleotides are TGTGCCAGCAGCGTAGAGGGGGAGATCTTGAATGAGCAGTTCTTC. Protein product: CASSVEGEILNEQFF.

The genes are TRBV28 and TRBJ2-7; perhaps TRBD2 as D (6 bases). Trimming left V 6 bases short and J 0 bases short, with 12 bases between. Germline V gene sequence: CDR1 MDHEN, CDR2 SYDVKM. The CDR3 is 14 residues long. CDR3 nucleotide sequence: TGTGCCAGCAGCACCGCGGGGTCCTCCTACGAGCAGTACTTC. As protein: CASSTAGSSYEQYF.

V and J are TRBV6-1 and TRBJ2-6, with D possibly being TRBD1 (5 bases). The length of the CDR3 is 17 residues. Germline CDR1 and CDR2: MNHNS and SASEGT. V was shortened by 2 bases and J by 0 bases, with 11 bases between the two germline ends. CDR3 DNA: TGTGCCAGCAGTGAACTGCAGGGATACTCTGGGGCCAACGTCCTGACTTTC. Translated: CASSELQGYSGANVLTF.

V and J are TRBV2 and TRBJ2-5; a possible D gene is TRBD2 (5 bases). CDR3 length: 12 residues. Germline V gene sequence: CDR1 SNHLY, CDR2 FYNNEI. V was trimmed by 5 bases and J by 4 bases, leaving 8 bases between them. The CDR3 region has the DNA TGTGCCAGCAGTTTTCGGGGAGAGACCCAGTACTTC. Amino acid sequence: CASSFRGETQYF. The variable domain in full, with the rest retrieved from reference TRBV2 and TRBJ2-5, is EPEVTQTPSHQVTQMGQEVILRCVPISNHLYFYWYRQILGQKVEFLVSFYNNEISEKSEIFDDQFSVERPDGSNFTLKIRSTKLEDSAMYFCASSFRGETQYFGPGTRLLVL.

The rearrangement uses TRBV29-1 and TRBJ1-3; weak D call: TRBD1 (6 bases). CDR1 is SQVTM and CDR2 is ANQGSEA in the germline V gene. The CDR3 length is 12 residues. V was cut by 7 bases and J by 2 bases, with 9 bases left in between. The CDR3 sequence: CSAQGPGNTIYF. DNA of the CDR3: TGCAGCGCCCAGGGGCCTGGAAACACCATATATTTT.

Only a few counts were recorded for this clone. The rearrangement links TRBV28 to TRBJ1-2; maybe TRBD1 (6 bases). Germline V gene sequence: CDR1 MDHEN, CDR2 SYDVKM. The CDR3 is 15 amino acids. V gave up 3 bases and J gave up 0 bases, with 11 bases separating them. In DNA, the CDR3 is TGTGCCAGCAGTTTCGGGGGGGCCACTAACTATGGCTACACCTTC. This gives the protein CASSFGGATNYGYTF.

The chain couples TRBV30 to TRBJ2-1, with D possibly matching TRBD2 (6 bases). There are 14 residues in the CDR3. Trimming shortened V by 3 bases and J by 3 bases, and 12 bases separated the two germline ends. Per germline, CDR1 GTSNPN and CDR2 SVGIG (reference sequence). CDR3 loop: CAWSRDSFYNEQFF. As DNA, the CDR3 is TGTGCCTGGAGCCGGGACTCGTTCTACAATGAGCAGTTCTTC.

Turning to this clone: One end of the junction does not line up with germline, which may come from a read error. The J gene is TRBJ2-2, the V gene TRBV7-7; maybe TRBD1 (6 bases). The length of the CDR3 is 15 residues. Germline V gene data show CDR1 as SSHAT and CDR2 as FNYEAQ (reference sequence). CDR3 bases: TGTGCTAGCAGCCCCCGACAGGCGAACACCGGGGAGCTGTTTTTT. This sequence encodes CASSPRQANTGELFF.

The chain carries TRBV15 and TRBJ2-5; D is unresolved. There are 15 residues in the CDR3. With 6 bases removed from V and 2 bases from J, the gap between germline ends came to 16 bases. The germline CDR1 and CDR2 sequences are LNHNV and YYDKDF (reference sequence). This chain's CDR3 is CATSVLGLTQETQYF. DNA for the CDR3: TGTGCCACCAGTGTTCTAGGCCTAACTCAAGAGACCCAGTACTTC.

This clone was detected a few times. CDR3 sequence: CSLIRPLNTEAFF. The CDR3 DNA sequence: TGCAGCTTAATCAGGCCACTGAACACTGAAGCTTTCTTT. V gene TRBV29-1 combines with J gene TRBJ1-1, with unresolved D. Germline V gives CDR1 SQVTM, CDR2 ANQGSEA. The CDR3 has 13 amino acids. The V end was cut by 8 bases, the J end by 0 bases, with 13 bases between.

This clone was seen only a few times. This chain joins TRBV2 and TRBJ1-1, with a possible D match to TRBD1 (5 bases). The CDR3 length is 13 residues. Germline CDR1 is SNHLY and CDR2 is FYNNEI. The ends were cut back, 6 bases at V and 1 base at J, with 9 bases in the middle. CDR3 DNA sequence: TGTGCCAGCAGCAGGGAGGAGAACACTGAAGCTTTCTTT. Translating gives CASSREENTEAFF. Full variable domain (missing parts from reference TRBV2 and TRBJ1-1): EPEVTQTPSHQVTQMGQEVILRCVPISNHLYFYWYRQILGQKVEFLVSFYNNEISEKSEIFDDQFSVERPDGSNFTLKIRSTKLEDSAMYFCASSREENTEAFFGQGTRLTVV.

This clone was picked up a small number of times. V is TRBV11-2 and J is TRBJ2-7; 10 nucleotides align to TRBD1. This CDR3 has 15 residues. The junction had 8 bases not matched to a gene; V was cut back by 3 bases and J by 6 bases. In germline, CDR1 is SGHAT, CDR2 FQNNGV. The CDR3 coding sequence is TGTGCCAGCAGCTTCCCCGGGACAGGGGTGGGCGAGCAGTACTTC. The encoded protein is CASSFPGTGVGEQYF.

This clone came up a few times. The sample contains more than one DNA sequence encoding this CDR3. V and J are TRBV18 and TRBJ2-7; D remains unclear. Germline assignment: CDR1 KGHSH and CDR2 LQKENI. CDR3 length: 14 amino acids. V was pared by 0 bases and J by 0 bases, with 6 bases between. The CDR3 is CASSPPSSSYEQYF. CDR3 bases: TGTGCCAGCTCACCACCGTCGAGCTCCTACGAGCAGTACTTC.

The chain links TRBV28 to TRBJ1-2; 7 bases are a match to TRBD1. Germline-derived CDR1 and CDR2 are MDHEN and SYDVKM. This CDR3 is 13 amino acids long. Trimming cost V 5 bases and J 4 bases; bases outside gene matches: 4. CDR3 protein: CASSRTGIYGYTF. Here the CDR3 DNA reads TGTGCCAGCAGTCGGACAGGAATCTATGGCTACACCTTC.

This chain links TRBV7-8 with TRBJ1-6; unclear D gene. Germline loops: CDR1 SGHVS, CDR2 FQNEAQ. The CDR3 contains 15 residues. Trimming took off 3 bases at V and 9 bases at J, with 15 bases between the two ends. The CDR3 bases are TGTGCCAGCAGCTTTGTGGGAGAAAGGGTTTCACCCCTCCACTTT. Amino acid sequence: CASSFVGERVSPLHF.